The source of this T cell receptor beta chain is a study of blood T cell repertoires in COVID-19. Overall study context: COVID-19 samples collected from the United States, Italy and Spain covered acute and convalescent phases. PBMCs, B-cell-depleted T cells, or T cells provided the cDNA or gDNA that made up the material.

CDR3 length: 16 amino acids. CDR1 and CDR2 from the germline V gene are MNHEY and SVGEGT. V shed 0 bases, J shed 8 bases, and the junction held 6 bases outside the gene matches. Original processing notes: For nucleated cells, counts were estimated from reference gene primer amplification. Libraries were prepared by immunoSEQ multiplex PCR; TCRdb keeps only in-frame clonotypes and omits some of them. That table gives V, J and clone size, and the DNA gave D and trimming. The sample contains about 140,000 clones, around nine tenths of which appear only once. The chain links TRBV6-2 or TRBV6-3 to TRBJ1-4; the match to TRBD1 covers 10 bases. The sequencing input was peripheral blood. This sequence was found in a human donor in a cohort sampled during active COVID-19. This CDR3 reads CASSYSIGTGEEKLFF. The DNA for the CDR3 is TGTGCCAGCAGTTACTCAATCGGGACAGGGGAAGAAAAACTGTTTTTT.